This T cell receptor (beta chain) was identified during a study of T cell responses to AZD1222 COVID-19 vaccine. Study background: The study pooled second doses at about 4 or about 12 weeks.

Clones were read by immunoSEQ multiplex PCR, and TCRdb kept only the in-frame ones, dropping some. The data show around 130,000 clones, under 95% seen once. This clone was found once. Its target is unknown. Study-wide points: Spike-specific TCR breadth and depth grew following two AZD1222 doses. Unmutated variant regions are reportedly targeted by nearly half of spike-specific TCRs.

Sequenced material: peripheral blood, taken on day 0 of AZD1222 vaccination. This sequence originates from an adult in good health.

In DNA, the CDR3 is TGTGCCTGGAGTGCCCTCGCTGGAAATCAGCCCCAGCATTTT. This translates into CAWSALAGNQPQHF. This rearrangement joins TRBV30 to TRBJ1-5, with D hard to call. Germline V gives CDR1 GTSNPN, CDR2 SVGIG (reference sequence). This CDR3 is built from 14 residues. V was shortened by 1 base and J by 4 bases, with 11 bases between the two germline ends. Full variable domain (outside the CDR3, taken from reference TRBV30 and TRBJ1-5): SQTIHQWPATLVQPVGSPLSLECTVEGTSNPNLYWYRQAAGRGLQLLFYSVGIGQISSEVPQNLSASRPQDRQFILSSKKLLLSDSGFYLCAWSALAGNQPQHFGDGTRLSIL.